These T cell receptor beta chains were read from a single sample in a study of T-cell memory formation after mild COVID-19. TCRdb reprocessed the 5' RACE reads with MiXCR, giving one entry per CDR3 protein. The data contain over 350,000 distinct CDR3 sequences, 20% to 25% of them singletons. Sequencing was done on a sample of PBMCs or a T cell subset sorted from them (not recorded which). Receptors were obtained from an adult woman who had mild COVID-19 (a few samples of this study predate the infection). Cell type and time point are not known. Both conserved end residues are part of each CDR3. D genes are given only for firm matches. The size of a clone is reported for some rows only, either as once, few or many, or as a class for expanded clones.

DNA	CDR3	D	J	size	V
TGTGCTAGCAGCTTAGTTTCAGGGGCGGGGAACAATGAGCAGTTCTTC	CASSLVSGAGNNEQFF	-	TRBJ2-1	-	TRBV7-7
TGCAGCGTTGATTCAGGACATAAGTCCTACGAGCAGTACTTC	CSVDSGHKSYEQYF	-	TRBJ2-7	few	TRBV29-1
TGTGCCAGCAGCGGCCGGGACAGATACTACGAGCAGTACTTC	CASSGRDRYYEQYF	TRBD1	TRBJ2-7	few	TRBV5-5
TGTGCCAGCAGCTTGGGGTCGACTCACTATGGCTACACCTTC	CASSLGSTHYGYTF	-	TRBJ1-2	-	TRBV7-8
TGCAGTGCTAAGGACAGGGTCTATGGCTACACCTTC	CSAKDRVYGYTF	TRBD1	TRBJ1-2	few	TRBV20-1
TGTGCCAGCAGTGGCCTCAAGGGCTATGGCTACACCTTC	CASSGLKGYGYTF	-	TRBJ1-2	few	TRBV2
TGTGCCAGCAGCGTTGCGGGGGTGGAACAAGAGACCCAGTACTTC	CASSVAGVEQETQYF	TRBD2	TRBJ2-5	-	TRBV7-8
TGTGCCAGCAGCGCCCTCCGTGGGAGTCAGGATACGCAGTATTTT	CASSALRGSQDTQYF	-	TRBJ2-3	few	TRBV7-8
TGTGCCAGCAGTCCCCAGACAGGTCAAGAGACCCAGTACTTC	CASSPQTGQETQYF	-	TRBJ2-5	few	TRBV12-3/TRBV12-4
TGTGCCAGCAGCCGGGGAACGGGACAGCTAAGATACAATGAGCAGTTCTTC	CASSRGTGQLRYNEQFF	TRBD1	TRBJ2-1	-	TRBV9
TGTGCCAGCACCCTTGGGAAACGGGGGGGCGTCCGGGGTACGCAGTATTTT	CASTLGKRGGVRGTQYF	TRBD2	TRBJ2-3	-	TRBV12-3/TRBV12-4
TGCAGTTCACAGGGACATAGCAATCAGCCCCAGCATTTT	CSSQGHSNQPQHF	-	TRBJ1-5	-	TRBV20-1
TGTGCCAGCAGCGAGGACAGGGGGTCTACCTACGAGCAGTACTTC	CASSEDRGSTYEQYF	TRBD1	TRBJ2-7	-	TRBV5-6
TGCGCCAGCAGCCAAGATAGCGGGAGAGGGGTTGAGCAGTTCTTC	CASSQDSGRGVEQFF	TRBD2	TRBJ2-1	-	TRBV4-3
TGTGCCAGCGGCCGGAGGAGCTCCTACGAGCAGTACTTC	CASGRRSSYEQYF	-	TRBJ2-7	few	TRBV5-6
TGTGCCACCAGCAGGACTAGCGGATCCTACAATGAGCAGTTCTTC	CATSRTSGSYNEQFF	TRBD2	TRBJ2-1	-	TRBV15
TGTGCCAGCAGCCCTAGACTAGCGGGGGGACACACAGATACGCAGTATTTT	CASSPRLAGGHTDTQYF	TRBD2	TRBJ2-3	-	TRBV7-9
TGTGCCAGCAGTTCTCCCCAGAGGGCGGTCGAGCAGTACTTC	CASSSPQRAVEQYF	-	TRBJ2-7	few	TRBV7-9
TGCAGTGCTAGAGATCTTGTGGGCAGCAATTCACCCCTCCACTTT	CSARDLVGSNSPLHF	-	TRBJ1-6	few	TRBV20-1
TGCGCCAGCAGCCACGTGGGGCGGGGACTCTACGAGCAGTACTTC	CASSHVGRGLYEQYF	-	TRBJ2-7	once	TRBV4-1
TGCAGCGTTGAAATTACAGGGACCTACGAGCAGTACTTC	CSVEITGTYEQYF	-	TRBJ2-7	-	TRBV29-1
TGTGCCAGCAGTTTGGACAGGGGGTTCTACGAGCAGTACTTC	CASSLDRGFYEQYF	TRBD1	TRBJ2-7	few	TRBV27
TGTGCCAGTAGTATCTATAGGGCCTCGGGTAATTCACCCCTCCACTTT	CASSIYRASGNSPLHF	-	TRBJ1-6	few	TRBV19
TGTGCCTGGAGTGTACTTGGCGCAGTCTACGAGCAGTACTTC	CAWSVLGAVYEQYF	-	TRBJ2-7	few	TRBV30
TGCAGTGCTAGTAGAGGTGGTGGCAATCAGCCCCAGCATTTT	CSASRGGGNQPQHF	-	TRBJ1-5	few	TRBV20-1
TGTGCCAGCAGTTACTCAGGGTACCCCTACGAGCAGTACTTC	CASSYSGYPYEQYF	-	TRBJ2-7	-	TRBV6-5
TGTGCCAGCAGCCCTGGATTGAACACCGGGGAGCTGTTTTTT	CASSPGLNTGELFF	-	TRBJ2-2	few	TRBV3-1
TGCAGCGTCTCCCCCGGACAGCGACGAGGCTACACCTTC	CSVSPGQRRGYTF	-	TRBJ1-2	few	TRBV29-1
TGCGCAGCCGGGCTCGGGTGGGATACGCAGTATTTT	CAAGLGWDTQYF	-	TRBJ2-3	-	TRBV29-1
TGTGCCAGCAGCTTGGGAGGGGGGAAGACAAACATTCAGTACTTC	CASSLGGGKTNIQYF	-	TRBJ2-4	few	TRBV5-6
TGCAGCGTTGAGGGGGTACCAGCAGAAGCTTTCTTT	CSVEGVPAEAFF	-	TRBJ1-1	-	TRBV29-1
TGTGCCAGCAGCCAAGGGGCGAGGGGCGAAGCTTTCTTT	CASSQGARGEAFF	-	TRBJ1-1	few	TRBV3-1
TGCAGTGCTGACGACAGCTATGGCTACACCTTC	CSADDSYGYTF	-	TRBJ1-2	-	TRBV20-1
TGTGCCAGCAGCTTAGCGGGAGGGGAGGAGACCCAGTACTTC	CASSLAGGEETQYF	TRBD2	TRBJ2-5	many	TRBV7-9
TGTGCCAGCAGTGCCAGTTTTTTAGCTACTGAAGCTTTCTTT	CASSASFLATEAFF	-	TRBJ1-1	-	TRBV2
TGTGCCAGCAGCCCCGGACAGGCCCCCTACGAGCAGTACTTC	CASSPGQAPYEQYF	TRBD1	TRBJ2-7	-	TRBV7-6
TGTGCCAGCAGGAAAGCAGGGGGCAGCGAGCAGTACTTC	CASRKAGGSEQYF	TRBD1	TRBJ2-7	-	TRBV7-9
TGCAGTGCTAGACGGACAGGACATAACACTGAAGCTTTCTTT	CSARRTGHNTEAFF	TRBD1	TRBJ1-1	-	TRBV20-1
TGTGCCACCAGTGATTGGACTAGCGGGAGTCTTTCCCGCAATGAGCAGTTCTTC	CATSDWTSGSLSRNEQFF	TRBD2	TRBJ2-1	few	TRBV24-1
TGTGCCTGGAGCCAAGGGGCGCTAGCGGTAGATACGCAGTATTTT	CAWSQGALAVDTQYF	TRBD2	TRBJ2-3	-	TRBV30
TGCGCCAGCAGCCTGGAGGGGACGAACACTGAAGCTTTCTTT	CASSLEGTNTEAFF	-	TRBJ1-1	-	TRBV5-1
TGTGCCAGCAGTCCTGCAGCTGGAAACACCATATATTTT	CASSPAAGNTIYF	-	TRBJ1-3	-	TRBV6-6
TGTGCCAGCAGTTGGGGGCCCGCGAGGACCGGGGAGCTGTTTTTT	CASSWGPARTGELFF	-	TRBJ2-2	-	TRBV6-2/TRBV6-3
TGTGCCAGTAGTCTGGGGACAGGAGGGAGGTACACTGAAGCTTTCTTT	CASSLGTGGRYTEAFF	TRBD1	TRBJ1-1	-	TRBV19
TGCAGTGCTAGCGGATTCAGTTCCTACAATGAGCAGTTCTTC	CSASGFSSYNEQFF	-	TRBJ2-1	few	TRBV20-1
TGTGCCAGCAGCTTGGGGACTAGCGGGGGCCTGTACAATGAGCAGTTCTTC	CASSLGTSGGLYNEQFF	TRBD2	TRBJ2-1	many	TRBV7-2